This record looks at one T cell receptor beta chain sequence and its context. The antigen remains unidentified. The CDR3 sequence is 15 residues long. V was clipped by 4 bases and J by 3 bases; unmatched bases: 9. Per germline, CDR1 GTSNPN and CDR2 SVGIG (reference sequence). These data are taken from a study of OX40 agonist ivuxolimab in advanced cancers. About the research overall: One hepatocellular carcinoma and a couple of cutaneous melanoma patients partially responded. Study-wide results and caveats: Near-lowest levels of clonal expansion characterized partial responders at 0.1-3.0 mg/kg.

Libraries were prepared by immunoSEQ multiplex PCR; TCRdb keeps only in-frame clonotypes and omits some of them. The data contain tens of thousands of clones, about 90% of them seen just once; the ten biggest clones take up 0.33%. Individuals having autoimmune disease history or systemic immunosuppression were not enrolled. This clonotype originated in an adult with an advanced solid tumor such as melanoma, head and neck, liver or kidney cancer. Here the sequenced sample was CD4+ or CD8+ T cells sorted from blood, taken in a trial of the OX40 agonist ivuxolimab. The chain has TRBV30 and TRBJ1-2, with 9 nucleotides matching TRBD1. CDR3 protein: CAWNPRWDRDYGYTF. CDR3 nucleotide sequence: TGTGCCTGGAACCCCCGGTGGGACAGGGACTATGGCTACACCTTC. The complete variable domain, with remaining parts taken from reference TRBV30 and TRBJ1-2, reads SQTIHQWPATLVQPVGSPLSLECTVEGTSNPNLYWYRQAAGRGLQLLFYSVGIGQISSEVPQNLSASRPQDRQFILSSKKLLLSDSGFYLCAWNPRWDRDYGYTFGSGTRLTVV.